A selection of T cell receptor beta chains follows, all from one sample in a study of human T cells and chemical hapten exposure. TCRdb re-called the RACE reads with MiXCR, one entry per CDR3 protein. The profile shows 89,000 or so distinct CDR3 sequences, around 6.7% of them singletons. The sequencing used whole blood, collected in connection with sensitization to the hapten diphenylcyclopropenone (DPC). These receptors were collected from a woman in her 30s with alopecia areata. Some clones in this sample may be carry-over from other donors' samples. Both conserved end residues are part of each CDR3. Each record gives: clone size, D gene, V gene, J gene, CDR3 DNA, CDR3 protein. A D gene is named only where the DNA matches it firmly. The size field is filled for only some rows; it gives once, few, many or a size class.

abundance: many; d_gene: NA; v_gene: TRBV12-3/TRBV12-4; j_gene: TRBJ2-1; CDR3nt: TGTGCCAGCAGCTACGGTGGAGGGGTCTACAATGAGCAGTTCTTC; CDR3aa: CASSYGGGVYNEQFF
abundance: many; d_gene: NA; v_gene: TRBV11-2; j_gene: TRBJ2-5; CDR3nt: TGTGCCAGCAGCTTAGGGCAGGGGCGTTCGGAGACCCAGTACTTC; CDR3aa: CASSLGQGRSETQYF
abundance: many; d_gene: NA; v_gene: TRBV6-2/TRBV6-3; j_gene: TRBJ1-2; CDR3nt: TGTGCCAGCAGTCGAGACTATGGCTACACCTTC; CDR3aa: CASSRDYGYTF
abundance: few; d_gene: TRBD2; v_gene: TRBV4-2; j_gene: TRBJ2-1; CDR3nt: TGTGCCAGCAGCCAAGTACTCGGGGGGGACTACAATGAGCAGTTCTTC; CDR3aa: CASSQVLGGDYNEQFF
abundance: few; d_gene: TRBD1; v_gene: TRBV2; j_gene: TRBJ1-5; CDR3nt: TGTGCCAGCAGTCCTACCTCAGGGGGCCGGAGTCAGCCCCAGCATTTT; CDR3aa: CASSPTSGGRSQPQHF
abundance: many; d_gene: NA; v_gene: TRBV29-1; j_gene: TRBJ1-1; CDR3nt: TGCAGCGTTGGGCAGCTAAACACTGAAGCTTTCTTT; CDR3aa: CSVGQLNTEAFF
abundance: NA; d_gene: NA; v_gene: TRBV6-5; j_gene: TRBJ2-1; CDR3nt: TGTGCCAGCAGTTACTCCCTGGGGGTGATGGATGAGCAGTTCTTC; CDR3aa: CASSYSLGVMDEQFF
abundance: many; d_gene: NA; v_gene: TRBV6-1; j_gene: TRBJ1-1; CDR3nt: TGTGCCAGCAGTCGACAGGCCCTGAACACTGAAGCTTTCTTT; CDR3aa: CASSRQALNTEAFF
abundance: few; d_gene: NA; v_gene: TRBV14; j_gene: TRBJ2-5; CDR3nt: TGTGCCAGCAGTTGGGGGCAGAAGCAAGAGACCCAGTACTTC; CDR3aa: CASSWGQKQETQYF
abundance: many; d_gene: NA; v_gene: TRBV20-1; j_gene: TRBJ1-5; CDR3nt: TGCAGTGCTTCATGGCCCCTGGGCCTTAATCAGCCCCAGCATTTT; CDR3aa: CSASWPLGLNQPQHF
abundance: NA; d_gene: NA; v_gene: TRBV5-1; j_gene: TRBJ2-3; CDR3nt: TGCGCCAGCAGCTTCTCCGCTAGAGGTCCGCAGTATTTT; CDR3aa: CASSFSARGPQYF
abundance: NA; d_gene: TRBD2; v_gene: TRBV20-1; j_gene: TRBJ2-1; CDR3nt: TGCAGTGCTAGAGATGGAGGTAGCGGGGGCGATGAGCAGTTCTTC; CDR3aa: CSARDGGSGGDEQFF
abundance: NA; d_gene: TRBD1; v_gene: TRBV6-6; j_gene: TRBJ2-3; CDR3nt: TGTGCCAGCAGTTACCCGTTAGATCCGGGCCAGGGGGACACAGATACGCAGTATTTT; CDR3aa: CASSYPLDPGQGDTDTQYF
abundance: few; d_gene: NA; v_gene: TRBV29-1; j_gene: TRBJ1-1; CDR3nt: TGCAGCGTTGACAGGGGGAACACTGAAGCTTTCTTT; CDR3aa: CSVDRGNTEAFF
abundance: many; d_gene: NA; v_gene: TRBV11-2; j_gene: TRBJ2-3; CDR3nt: TGTGCCAGCAGCTTAGGCGTAGGTTTAGGCACAGATACGCAGTATTTT; CDR3aa: CASSLGVGLGTDTQYF
abundance: many; d_gene: NA; v_gene: TRBV2; j_gene: TRBJ1-2; CDR3nt: TGTGCCAGCAGACAAACAGCGATCTATGGCTACACCTTC; CDR3aa: CASRQTAIYGYTF
abundance: NA; d_gene: NA; v_gene: TRBV5-1; j_gene: TRBJ1-4; CDR3nt: TGCGCCAGCAGCTTGGACAGCGAGAATGAAAAACTGTTTTTT; CDR3aa: CASSLDSENEKLFF
abundance: many; d_gene: TRBD1; v_gene: TRBV11-2; j_gene: TRBJ2-5; CDR3nt: TGTGCCAGCAGCTTAGGGAGACAGGGTCTCGAGACCCAGTACTTC; CDR3aa: CASSLGRQGLETQYF
abundance: many; d_gene: TRBD2; v_gene: TRBV12-3/TRBV12-4; j_gene: TRBJ2-6; CDR3nt: TGTGCCAGCAGTTCTAAAGCGGGGGCCACTGGGGCCAACGTCCTGACTTTC; CDR3aa: CASSSKAGATGANVLTF
abundance: many; d_gene: NA; v_gene: TRBV5-1; j_gene: TRBJ2-7; CDR3nt: TGCGCCAGCAGCCGACTACCGGGCTACGAGCAGTACTTC; CDR3aa: CASSRLPGYEQYF
abundance: few; d_gene: NA; v_gene: TRBV9; j_gene: TRBJ1-1; CDR3nt: TGTGCCAGCAGCGCCTTGACAGTTAACACTGAAGCTTTCTTT; CDR3aa: CASSALTVNTEAFF
abundance: NA; d_gene: NA; v_gene: TRBV20-1; j_gene: TRBJ2-7; CDR3nt: TGCAGTGCTAGAACCCTAGACAGCGCCCGAAGCTCCTACGAGCAGTACTTC; CDR3aa: CSARTLDSARSSYEQYF
abundance: few; d_gene: TRBD1; v_gene: TRBV12-3/TRBV12-4; j_gene: TRBJ1-3; CDR3nt: TGTGCCAGTATAATCGGACAGGGTGGAAACACCATATATTTT; CDR3aa: CASIIGQGGNTIYF
abundance: many; d_gene: TRBD2; v_gene: TRBV29-1; j_gene: TRBJ2-3; CDR3nt: TGCAGCGTCGACGGGGGCGCGGGGGGCCCAGATACGCAGTATTTT; CDR3aa: CSVDGGAGGPDTQYF
abundance: few; d_gene: NA; v_gene: TRBV7-8; j_gene: TRBJ1-6; CDR3nt: TGTGCCAGCAGCGGACACCATAATTCACCCCTCCACTTT; CDR3aa: CASSGHHNSPLHF
abundance: many; d_gene: NA; v_gene: TRBV7-8; j_gene: TRBJ1-3; CDR3nt: TGTGCCAGCAGCTTATACGCGGTTCGGCTCTTTGGAAACACCATATATTTT; CDR3aa: CASSLYAVRLFGNTIYF
abundance: many; d_gene: NA; v_gene: TRBV14; j_gene: TRBJ1-1; CDR3nt: TGTGCCAGCAGCCTAAGGGGACCGATGAACACTGAAGCTTTCTTT; CDR3aa: CASSLRGPMNTEAFF
abundance: many; d_gene: TRBD1; v_gene: TRBV12-3/TRBV12-4; j_gene: TRBJ1-5; CDR3nt: TGTGCCAGCAGGGCCAGGGGGATGAGCAATCAGCCCCAGCATTTT; CDR3aa: CASRARGMSNQPQHF
abundance: many; d_gene: NA; v_gene: TRBV5-6; j_gene: TRBJ1-5; CDR3nt: TGTGCCAGCAGCTTACAAAGGACAGTCGGGCATCAGCCCCAGCATTTT; CDR3aa: CASSLQRTVGHQPQHF